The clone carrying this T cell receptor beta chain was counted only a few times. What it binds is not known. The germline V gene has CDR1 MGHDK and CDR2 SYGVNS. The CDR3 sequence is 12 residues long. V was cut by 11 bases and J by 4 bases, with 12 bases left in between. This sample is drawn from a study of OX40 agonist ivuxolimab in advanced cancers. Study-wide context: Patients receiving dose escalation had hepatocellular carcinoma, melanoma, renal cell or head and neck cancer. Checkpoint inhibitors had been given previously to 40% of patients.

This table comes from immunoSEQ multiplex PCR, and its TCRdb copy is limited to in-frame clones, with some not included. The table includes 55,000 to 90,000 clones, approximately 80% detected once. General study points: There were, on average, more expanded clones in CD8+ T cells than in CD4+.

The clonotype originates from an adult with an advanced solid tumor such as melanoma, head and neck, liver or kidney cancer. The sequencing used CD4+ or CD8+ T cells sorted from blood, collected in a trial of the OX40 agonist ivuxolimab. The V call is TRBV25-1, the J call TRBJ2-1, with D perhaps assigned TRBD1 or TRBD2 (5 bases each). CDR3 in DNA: TGTGCCGCGTCAGGGAGTTACAATGAGCAGTTCTTC. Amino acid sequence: CAASGSYNEQFF.